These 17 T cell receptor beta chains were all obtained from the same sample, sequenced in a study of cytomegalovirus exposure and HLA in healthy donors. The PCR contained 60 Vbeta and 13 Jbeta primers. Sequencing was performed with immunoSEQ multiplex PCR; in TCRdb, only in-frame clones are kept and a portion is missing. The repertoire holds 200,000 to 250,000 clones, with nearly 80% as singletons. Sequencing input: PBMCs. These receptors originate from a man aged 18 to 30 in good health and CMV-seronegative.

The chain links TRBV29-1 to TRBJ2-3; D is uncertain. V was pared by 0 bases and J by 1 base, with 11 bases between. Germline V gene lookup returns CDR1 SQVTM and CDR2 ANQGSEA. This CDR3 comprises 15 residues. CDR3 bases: TGCAGCGTTGAAGATCGGCGGCGTGGCACAGATACGCAGTATTTT. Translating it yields CSVEDRRRGTDTQYF.

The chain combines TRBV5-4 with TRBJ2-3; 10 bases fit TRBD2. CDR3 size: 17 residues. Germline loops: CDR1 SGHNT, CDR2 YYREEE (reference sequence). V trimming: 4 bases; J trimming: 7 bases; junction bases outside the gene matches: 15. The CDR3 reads CASSARTSGPMTNTQYF. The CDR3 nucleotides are TGTGCCAGCAGCGCGAGGACTAGCGGCCCAATGACAAATACGCAGTATTTT.

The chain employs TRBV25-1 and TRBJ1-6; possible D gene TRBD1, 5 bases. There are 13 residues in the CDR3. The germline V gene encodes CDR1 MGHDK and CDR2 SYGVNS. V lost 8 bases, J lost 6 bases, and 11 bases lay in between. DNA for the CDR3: TGTGCCAGCGTTCAGGGATCTAATTCACCCCTCCACTTT. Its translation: CASVQGSNSPLHF.

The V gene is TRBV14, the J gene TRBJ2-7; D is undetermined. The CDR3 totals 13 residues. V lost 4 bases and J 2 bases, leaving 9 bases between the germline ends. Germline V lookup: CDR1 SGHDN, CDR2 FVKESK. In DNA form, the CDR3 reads TGTGCCAGCAGCCGGAATCTAGCCTACGAGCAGTACTTC. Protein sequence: CASSRNLAYEQYF.

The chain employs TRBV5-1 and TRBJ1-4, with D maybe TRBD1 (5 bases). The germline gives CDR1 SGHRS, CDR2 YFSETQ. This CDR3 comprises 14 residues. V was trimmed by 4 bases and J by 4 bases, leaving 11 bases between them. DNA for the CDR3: TGCGCCAGCAGCAGACGACAGTTTAATGAAAAACTGTTTTTT. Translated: CASSRRQFNEKLFF.

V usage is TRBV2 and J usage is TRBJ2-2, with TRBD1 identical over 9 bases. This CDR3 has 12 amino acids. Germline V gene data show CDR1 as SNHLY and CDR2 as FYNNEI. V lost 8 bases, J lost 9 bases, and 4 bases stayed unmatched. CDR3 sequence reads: CASGQGSRELFF. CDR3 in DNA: TGTGCCAGCGGACAGGGGAGCCGGGAGCTGTTTTTT.

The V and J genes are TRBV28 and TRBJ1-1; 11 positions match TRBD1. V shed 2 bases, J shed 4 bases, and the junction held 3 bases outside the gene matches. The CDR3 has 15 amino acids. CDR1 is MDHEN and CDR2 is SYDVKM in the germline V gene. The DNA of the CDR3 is TGTGCCAGCAGTTTACCCGGGACAGGGGGCACTGAAGCTTTCTTT. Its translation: CASSLPGTGGTEAFF.

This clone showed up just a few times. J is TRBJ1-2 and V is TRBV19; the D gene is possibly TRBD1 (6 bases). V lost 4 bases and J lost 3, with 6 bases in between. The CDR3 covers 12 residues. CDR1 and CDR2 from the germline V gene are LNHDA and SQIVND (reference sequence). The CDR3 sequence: CASSTGDYGYTF. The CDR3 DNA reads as TGTGCCAGTAGTACAGGGGACTATGGCTACACCTTC.

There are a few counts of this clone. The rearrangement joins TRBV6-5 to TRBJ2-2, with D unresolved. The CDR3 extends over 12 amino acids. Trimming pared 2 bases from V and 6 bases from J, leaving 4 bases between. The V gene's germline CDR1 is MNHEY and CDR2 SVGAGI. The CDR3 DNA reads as TGTGCCAGCAGTTACGAGCCCGGGGAGCTGTTTTTT. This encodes CASSYEPGELFF.

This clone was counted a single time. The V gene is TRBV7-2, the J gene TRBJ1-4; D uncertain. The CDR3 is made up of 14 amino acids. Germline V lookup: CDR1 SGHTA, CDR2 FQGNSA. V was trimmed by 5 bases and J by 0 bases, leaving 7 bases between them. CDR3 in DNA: TGTGCCAGCAGCCTCAGTGCAACTAATGAAAAACTGTTTTTT. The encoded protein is CASSLSATNEKLFF. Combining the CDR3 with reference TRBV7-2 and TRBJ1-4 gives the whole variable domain GAGVSQSPSNKVTEKGKDVELRCDPISGHTALYWYRQSLGQGLEFLIYFQGNSAPDKSGLPSDRFSAERTGGSVSTLTIQRTQQEDSAVYLCASSLSATNEKLFFGSGTQLSVL.

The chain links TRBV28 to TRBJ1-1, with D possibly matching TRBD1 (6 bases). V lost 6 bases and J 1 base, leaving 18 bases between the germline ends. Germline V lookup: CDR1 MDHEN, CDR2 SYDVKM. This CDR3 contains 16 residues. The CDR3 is CASRSPVTGRNTEAFF. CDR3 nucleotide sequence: TGTGCCAGCAGGTCCCCCGTTACAGGGAGGAACACTGAAGCTTTCTTT. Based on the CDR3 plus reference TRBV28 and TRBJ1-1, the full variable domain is DVKVTQSSRYLVKRTGEKVFLECVQDMDHENMFWYRQDPGLGLRLIYFSYDVKMKEKGDIPEGYSVSREKKERFSLILESASTNQTSMYLCASRSPVTGRNTEAFFGQGTRLTVV.

For the CDR3, the DNA is TGTGCCTGGAGTGATCTAAACACCGGGGAGCTGTTTTTT. This encodes CAWSDLNTGELFF. The V call is TRBV30, the J call TRBJ2-2; D uncertain. CDR1 and CDR2 from the germline V gene are GTSNPN and SVGIG (reference sequence). The ends were cut back, 1 base at V and 2 bases at J, with 5 bases in the middle. The CDR3 spans 13 residues. The variable domain in full, with the rest retrieved from reference TRBV30 and TRBJ2-2, is SQTIHQWPATLVQPVGSPLSLECTVEGTSNPNLYWYRQAAGRGLQLLFYSVGIGQISSEVPQNLSASRPQDRQFILSSKKLLLSDSGFYLCAWSDLNTGELFFGEGSRLTVL.

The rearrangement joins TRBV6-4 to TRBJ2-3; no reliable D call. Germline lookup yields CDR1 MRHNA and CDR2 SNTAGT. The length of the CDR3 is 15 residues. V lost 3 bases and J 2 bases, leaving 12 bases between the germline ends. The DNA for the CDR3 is TGTGCCAGCAGTGAGTCCGAGGCCCACACAGATACGCAGTATTTT. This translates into CASSESEAHTDTQYF.

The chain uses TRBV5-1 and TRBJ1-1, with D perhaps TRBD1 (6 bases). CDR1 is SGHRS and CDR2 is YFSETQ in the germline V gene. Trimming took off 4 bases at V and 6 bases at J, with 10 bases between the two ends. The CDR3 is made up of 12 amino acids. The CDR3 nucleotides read TGCGCCAGCAGCACGGACAGATCTGAAGCTTTCTTT. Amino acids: CASSTDRSEAFF. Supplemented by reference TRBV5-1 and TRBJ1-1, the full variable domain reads KAGVTQTPRYLIKTRGQQVTLSCSPISGHRSVSWYQQTPGQGLQFLFEYFSETQRNKGNFPGRFSGRQFSNSRSEMNVSTLELGDSALYLCASSTDRSEAFFGQGTRLTVV.

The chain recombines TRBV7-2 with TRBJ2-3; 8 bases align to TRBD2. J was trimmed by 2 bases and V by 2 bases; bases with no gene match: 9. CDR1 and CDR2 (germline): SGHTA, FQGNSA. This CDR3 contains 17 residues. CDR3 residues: CASSLFVWRGDTDTQYF. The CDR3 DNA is TGTGCCAGCAGCTTATTCGTGTGGCGGGGGGACACAGATACGCAGTATTTT.

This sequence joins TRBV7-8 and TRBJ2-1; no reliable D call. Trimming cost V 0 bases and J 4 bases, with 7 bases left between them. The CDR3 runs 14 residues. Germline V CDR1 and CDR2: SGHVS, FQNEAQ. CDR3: CASSLAAVYNEQFF. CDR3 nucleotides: TGTGCCAGCAGCTTAGCGGCAGTTTACAATGAGCAGTTCTTC.

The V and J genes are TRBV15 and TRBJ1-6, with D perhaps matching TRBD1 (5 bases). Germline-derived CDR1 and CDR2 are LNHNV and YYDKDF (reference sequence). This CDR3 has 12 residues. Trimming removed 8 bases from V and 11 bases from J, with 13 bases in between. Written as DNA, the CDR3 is TGTGCCACCCGGCAGGGATATCCACCCCTCCACTTT. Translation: CATRQGYPPLHF.